The rows below give T cell receptor beta chains drawn from one sample of a study of T cell responses to AZD1222 COVID-19 vaccine. Sequenced by immunoSEQ multiplex PCR; TCRdb stores in-frame clones only, minus some. The sample shows 110,000 or so clones, over 80% of them seen only once. The sample in question was peripheral blood, obtained on day 0 of AZD1222 vaccination. The source of these receptors is an adult in good health. Each CDR3 is given with its conserved first and last residue. D genes are given only for firm matches. Only part of the rows carry a size: once, few, many, or a class if the clone is expanded.

TRBJ1-4 | TRBD1 | TRBV2 | few | CASVFWDRAEKLFF | TGTGCCAGCGTTTTTTGGGACAGGGCTGAAAAACTGTTTTTT
TRBJ1-1 | NA | TRBV19 | NA | CASNGGAMNTEAFF | TGTGCCAGTAATGGCGGGGCGATGAACACTGAAGCTTTCTTT
TRBJ1-4 | NA | TRBV18 | NA | CASSPGRGAGKLFF | TGTGCCAGCTCACCAGGCAGGGGTGCGGGAAAACTGTTTTTT
TRBJ1-4 | NA | TRBV2 | NA | CASIMTGGNEKLFF | TGTGCCAGCATTATGACAGGAGGGAATGAAAAACTGTTTTTT
TRBJ1-6 | NA | TRBV27 | NA | CASSTRDPNSPLHF | TGTGCCAGCAGTACCCGGGACCCGAATTCACCCCTCCACTTT
TRBJ1-6 | NA | TRBV9 | NA | CASSVGGSPSGGSPLHF | TGTGCCAGCAGCGTAGGGGGCAGCCCTAGCGGAGGGTCACCCCTCCACTTT
TRBJ2-3 | NA | TRBV3-1/TRBV3-2 | NA | CASSQATSLRGEDTDTQYF | TGTGCCAGCAGCCAGGCTACTAGCCTGAGGGGCGAGGACACAGATACGCAGTATTTT
TRBJ1-5 | NA | TRBV6-1 | NA | CASSESSYSNQPQHF | TGTGCCAGCAGTGAATCGAGTTATAGCAATCAGCCCCAGCATTTT
TRBJ1-2 | NA | TRBV19 | NA | CASSILGSGYTF | TGTGCCAGTAGTATTCTGGGCTCTGGCTACACCTTC
TRBJ2-1 | TRBD2 | TRBV15 | NA | CATSRDGTSGYNEQFF | TGTGCCACCAGCAGAGATGGGACTAGCGGTTACAATGAGCAGTTCTTC
TRBJ2-1 | TRBD2 | TRBV3-1/TRBV3-2 | once | CASSYVGGMEGGPDNEQFF | TGTGCCAGCAGCTACGTGGGAGGGATGGAGGGAGGGCCGGATAATGAGCAGTTCTTC
TRBJ2-7 | TRBD2 | TRBV6-5 | NA | CASKTSGTYEQYF | TGTGCCAGCAAGACTAGCGGTACTTACGAGCAGTACTTC
TRBJ1-1 | NA | TRBV6-5 | NA | CASVVDTEAFF | TGTGCCAGCGTGGTGGATACTGAAGCTTTCTTT
TRBJ1-1 | TRBD1 | TRBV28 | few | CASGYPDRVDTEAFF | TGTGCCAGCGGCTACCCGGACAGGGTTGACACTGAAGCTTTCTTT
TRBJ2-2 | NA | TRBV19 | many | CASSIVPHGELFF | TGTGCCAGTAGTATAGTTCCCCATGGGGAGCTGTTTTTT
TRBJ2-5 | NA | TRBV2 | NA | CASSSGPQETQYF | TGTGCCAGCAGTTCAGGTCCGCAAGAGACCCAGTACTTC
TRBJ1-2 | NA | TRBV2 | NA | CASSEDRDYRYTF | TGTGCCAGCAGTGAGGATCGGGACTATCGCTACACCTTC
TRBJ2-3 | NA | TRBV7-3 | NA | CASSFSPGDTQYF | TGTGCCAGCAGCTTCTCCCCGGGAGATACGCAGTATTTT
TRBJ1-1 | NA | TRBV14 | NA | CASSPDSSNTEAFF | TGTGCCAGCAGCCCAGACAGCAGTAACACTGAAGCTTTCTTT
TRBJ1-1 | NA | TRBV25-1 | NA | CASSEPGQGDTEAFF | TGTGCCAGCAGTGAGCCGGGACAAGGAGACACTGAAGCTTTCTTT
TRBJ1-4 | NA | TRBV11-2 | NA | CASSLQGGTNEKLFF | TGTGCCAGCTCCCTTCAAGGAGGAACTAATGAAAAACTGTTTTTT
TRBJ2-3 | NA | TRBV5-1 | NA | CASSLATRWAEDTQYF | TGCGCCAGCAGCTTGGCGACCCGCTGGGCAGAAGATACGCAGTATTTT